A selection of T cell receptor beta chains follows, all from one sample in a study of blood T cell repertoires in COVID-19. This table comes from immunoSEQ multiplex PCR, and its TCRdb copy is limited to in-frame clones, with some not included. Among under 400,000 clones listed, approximately 88% were seen once. Sequencing was carried out using peripheral blood. These TCRs come from a woman younger than 45 with COVID-19, enrolled during active disease. Each CDR3 is given with its conserved first and last residue. The D gene is left open where the match is weak. Clone size is shown for a subset of rows, as once, few, many or a class of expanded clone.

cdr3_aa: CASSQAAGSSYNEQFF
cdr3_nt: TGCGCCAGCAGCCAAGCGGCAGGAAGCTCCTACAATGAGCAGTTCTTC
d_call: .
j_call: TRBJ2-1
clone_size: .
v_call: TRBV4-1

cdr3_aa: CAWSKITRGSGELFF
cdr3_nt: TGTGCCTGGAGTAAAATTACCAGGGGTTCCGGGGAGCTGTTTTTT
d_call: .
j_call: TRBJ2-2
clone_size: .
v_call: TRBV30

cdr3_aa: CATSGERGSTDTQYF
cdr3_nt: TGTGCCACCAGCGGTGAGCGGGGTAGCACAGATACGCAGTATTTT
d_call: TRBD2
j_call: TRBJ2-3
clone_size: many
v_call: TRBV15

cdr3_aa: CASRQQGSLGGYTF
cdr3_nt: TGTGCCAGCAGACAACAGGGCTCCCTCGGTGGCTACACCTTC
d_call: .
j_call: TRBJ1-2
clone_size: once
v_call: TRBV7-9

cdr3_aa: CASRLLGTENTEAFF
cdr3_nt: TGTGCCAGCAGGCTACTCGGGACAGAGAACACTGAAGCTTTCTTT
d_call: TRBD1
j_call: TRBJ1-1
clone_size: .
v_call: TRBV2

cdr3_aa: CASSAGLAGSTYEQYF
cdr3_nt: TGTGCCAGCAGTGCGGGACTAGCGGGGAGCACCTACGAGCAGTACTTC
d_call: TRBD2
j_call: TRBJ2-7
clone_size: .
v_call: TRBV27

cdr3_aa: CASSQELGLAAGVTIYF
cdr3_nt: TGCGCCAGCAGCCAAGAATTGGGCCTAGCCGCGGGGGTCACCATATATTTT
d_call: .
j_call: TRBJ1-3
clone_size: .
v_call: TRBV4-1

cdr3_aa: CASSYSHRTDTQYF
cdr3_nt: TGTGCCAGCAGTTACTCGCACAGAACAGATACGCAGTATTTT
d_call: .
j_call: TRBJ2-3
clone_size: .
v_call: TRBV6-5

cdr3_aa: CASRPGTSTETQYF
cdr3_nt: TGTGCCAGCAGACCCGGGACTAGCACGGAGACCCAGTACTTC
d_call: TRBD2
j_call: TRBJ2-5
clone_size: .
v_call: TRBV7-2

cdr3_aa: CATSRDPAGGNSPLHF
cdr3_nt: TGTGCCACCAGCAGAGATCCGGCAGGGGGCAATTCACCCCTCCACTTT
d_call: TRBD1
j_call: TRBJ1-6
clone_size: .
v_call: TRBV15

cdr3_aa: CASSPDTSNQPQHF
cdr3_nt: TGTGCCAGCTCACCAGACACTAGCAATCAGCCCCAGCATTTT
d_call: .
j_call: TRBJ1-5
clone_size: .
v_call: TRBV18

cdr3_aa: CASLGGMNTEAFF
cdr3_nt: TGTGCCAGCCTGGGGGGGATGAACACTGAAGCTTTCTTT
d_call: .
j_call: TRBJ1-1
clone_size: .
v_call: TRBV28

cdr3_aa: CASSTGTSGEETQYF
cdr3_nt: TGTGCCAGCAGCACCGGGACTAGCGGGGAAGAGACCCAGTACTTC
d_call: TRBD2
j_call: TRBJ2-5
clone_size: .
v_call: TRBV9

cdr3_aa: CASSMRGTTQYF
cdr3_nt: TGTGCCAGTAGTATGCGGGGCACTACGCAGTATTTT
d_call: .
j_call: TRBJ2-3
clone_size: .
v_call: TRBV19

cdr3_aa: CASTPSTGTNSPLHF
cdr3_nt: TGCGCCAGCACCCCATCGACGGGAACGAATTCACCCCTCCACTTT
d_call: .
j_call: TRBJ1-6
clone_size: once
v_call: TRBV5-1

cdr3_aa: CASSLSGVGNTEAFF
cdr3_nt: TGTGCCAGCAGTCTATCAGGGGTGGGGAACACTGAAGCTTTCTTT
d_call: .
j_call: TRBJ1-1
clone_size: .
v_call: TRBV2

cdr3_aa: CASSLIGAGTEAFF
cdr3_nt: TGTGCCAGCAGTTTAATAGGGGCGGGGACTGAAGCTTTCTTT
d_call: .
j_call: TRBJ1-1
clone_size: .
v_call: TRBV27

cdr3_aa: CASNPTGTNTEAFF
cdr3_nt: TGTGCCAGCAACCCGACAGGGACTAACACTGAAGCTTTCTTT
d_call: TRBD1
j_call: TRBJ1-1
clone_size: once
v_call: TRBV2

cdr3_aa: CSVVAKETQYF
cdr3_nt: TGCAGCGTTGTGGCAAAAGAGACCCAGTACTTC
d_call: .
j_call: TRBJ2-5
clone_size: .
v_call: TRBV29-1

cdr3_aa: CASSLQVSSSYNSPLHF
cdr3_nt: TGTGCCAGCAGCTTACAAGTCTCTAGCTCCTATAATTCACCCCTCCACTTT
d_call: .
j_call: TRBJ1-6
clone_size: .
v_call: TRBV7-8

cdr3_aa: CAWSRGTGDEKLFF
cdr3_nt: TGTGCCTGGAGCCGTGGGACAGGGGACGAAAAACTGTTTTTT
d_call: TRBD1
j_call: TRBJ1-4
clone_size: once
v_call: TRBV30

cdr3_aa: CASSSLRQETQYF
cdr3_nt: TGTGCCAGCAGCTCCTTGAGACAAGAGACCCAGTACTTC
d_call: .
j_call: TRBJ2-5
clone_size: .
v_call: TRBV7-7

cdr3_aa: CASSFRDREYEQYF
cdr3_nt: TGTGCCAGCAGCTTCCGGGACAGGGAGTACGAGCAGTACTTC
d_call: TRBD1
j_call: TRBJ2-7
clone_size: .
v_call: TRBV11-2

cdr3_aa: CASSLSSGVSYNEQFF
cdr3_nt: TGTGCCAGCAGCCTTTCATCGGGAGTGAGTTACAATGAGCAGTTCTTC
d_call: .
j_call: TRBJ2-1
clone_size: .
v_call: TRBV9

cdr3_aa: CASSVYDRSLSGNTIYF
cdr3_nt: TGTGCCAGCAGCGTATACGATAGGAGCCTCTCTGGAAACACCATATATTTT
d_call: .
j_call: TRBJ1-3
clone_size: .
v_call: TRBV9

cdr3_aa: CSASGFTGQGLPDTQYF
cdr3_nt: TGCAGTGCTAGTGGATTTACGGGACAGGGGTTACCAGATACGCAGTATTTT
d_call: TRBD1
j_call: TRBJ2-3
clone_size: once
v_call: TRBV20-1

cdr3_aa: CASSSGTSGHNEQFF
cdr3_nt: TGTGCCAGCAGTTCCGGGACTAGCGGACACAATGAGCAGTTCTTC
d_call: TRBD2
j_call: TRBJ2-1
clone_size: .
v_call: TRBV7-9

cdr3_aa: CSVEKGQVGYTF
cdr3_nt: TGCAGCGTTGAGAAGGGACAGGTTGGCTACACCTTC
d_call: TRBD1
j_call: TRBJ1-2
clone_size: .
v_call: TRBV29-1

cdr3_aa: CASAGQARQPQHF
cdr3_nt: TGTGCCAGCGCTGGACAGGCACGACAGCCCCAGCATTTT
d_call: TRBD1
j_call: TRBJ1-5
clone_size: .
v_call: TRBV2

cdr3_aa: CASSPFRHSYEQYF
cdr3_nt: TGTGCCAGCAGTCCCTTCCGACACTCCTACGAGCAGTACTTC
d_call: .
j_call: TRBJ2-7
clone_size: .
v_call: TRBV6-5

cdr3_aa: CASRPPPGDNSPLHF
cdr3_nt: TGTGCCAGCAGACCTCCGCCCGGAGATAATTCACCCCTCCACTTT
d_call: .
j_call: TRBJ1-6
clone_size: once
v_call: TRBV6-5

cdr3_aa: CATSDLGGETQYF
cdr3_nt: TGTGCCACCAGTGATTTAGGGGGTGAGACCCAGTACTTC
d_call: .
j_call: TRBJ2-5
clone_size: .
v_call: TRBV24-1

cdr3_aa: CASSLNGQTNEKLFF
cdr3_nt: TGTGCCAGCAGTTTAAATGGACAGACTAATGAAAAACTGTTTTTT
d_call: .
j_call: TRBJ1-4
clone_size: .
v_call: TRBV27

cdr3_aa: CASSIQGGAYTGELFF
cdr3_nt: TGTGCCAGCTCAATACAGGGTGGTGCTTACACCGGGGAGCTGTTTTTT
d_call: .
j_call: TRBJ2-2
clone_size: .
v_call: TRBV18

cdr3_aa: CSVEGDRHQETQYF
cdr3_nt: TGCAGCGTTGAAGGGGACAGGCACCAAGAGACCCAGTACTTC
d_call: TRBD1
j_call: TRBJ2-5
clone_size: few
v_call: TRBV29-1

cdr3_aa: CASSLGPSTGDYGYTF
cdr3_nt: TGTGCCAGCAGCTTAGGTCCGTCGACAGGGGACTATGGCTACACCTTC
d_call: TRBD1
j_call: TRBJ1-2
clone_size: .
v_call: TRBV7-6

cdr3_aa: CASSPERVTNIQYF
cdr3_nt: TGTGCCAGCAGCCCTGAGAGGGTCACAAACATTCAGTACTTC
d_call: .
j_call: TRBJ2-4
clone_size: .
v_call: TRBV14

cdr3_aa: CAAGSYSNQPQHF
cdr3_nt: TGTGCAGCCGGGAGTTATAGCAATCAGCCCCAGCATTTT
d_call: .
j_call: TRBJ1-5
clone_size: .
v_call: TRBV27

cdr3_aa: CASSQGGQGAYGYTF
cdr3_nt: TGTGCCAGCAGCCAAGGCGGACAGGGGGCTTATGGCTACACCTTC
d_call: TRBD1
j_call: TRBJ1-2
clone_size: .
v_call: TRBV3-1/TRBV3-2

cdr3_aa: CASSKGQYNEQFF
cdr3_nt: TGTGCCAGCAGTAAGGGACAGTACAATGAGCAGTTCTTC
d_call: TRBD1
j_call: TRBJ2-1
clone_size: .
v_call: TRBV6-5

cdr3_aa: CASSLAGVYGYTF
cdr3_nt: TGTGCCAGCAGTTTAGCAGGAGTCTATGGCTACACCTTC
d_call: .
j_call: TRBJ1-2
clone_size: .
v_call: TRBV12-3/TRBV12-4

cdr3_aa: CASSLAAGGSYNEQFF
cdr3_nt: TGCGCCAGCAGCTTGGCAGCGGGAGGCTCCTACAATGAGCAGTTCTTC
d_call: TRBD2
j_call: TRBJ2-1
clone_size: .
v_call: TRBV5-1

cdr3_aa: CASSIMDSTNTEAFF
cdr3_nt: TGTGCCAGTAGTATCATGGACTCAACAAACACTGAAGCTTTCTTT
d_call: .
j_call: TRBJ1-1
clone_size: few
v_call: TRBV19

cdr3_aa: CASSQGLTEQYF
cdr3_nt: TGCGCCAGCAGCCAAGGTCTCACAGAGCAGTACTTC
d_call: .
j_call: TRBJ2-7
clone_size: .
v_call: TRBV4-1

cdr3_aa: CASSHSVDRGGGEQYF
cdr3_nt: TGTGCCAGCAGCCACAGTGTAGACAGGGGCGGGGGAGAGCAGTACTTC
d_call: .
j_call: TRBJ2-7
clone_size: .
v_call: TRBV9

cdr3_aa: CASRQGDLNSPLHF
cdr3_nt: TGTGCCAGCAGACAGGGGGACCTTAATTCACCCCTCCACTTT
d_call: TRBD1
j_call: TRBJ1-6
clone_size: .
v_call: TRBV9